The entry that follows covers one T cell receptor beta chain sequence. Its specificity is not known. RNA in amounts of roughly 0.45 to 1 ug was reverse transcribed with random hexamers. With immunoSEQ multiplex PCR, TCR beta CDR3 was amplified across 54 Vbeta and 13 Jbeta. Each CDR3 protein gets one entry after TCRdb re-called the immunoSEQ multiplex PCR reads with MiXCR. The data hold 130,000 to 150,000 distinct CDR3 sequences, with around 94% observed a single time. This record comes from a study of CD8 T cells in Susac syndrome. Germline CDR1 and CDR2: SQVTM and ANQGSEA. The CDR3 runs 12 residues. Trimming pared 5 bases from V and 0 bases from J, leaving 8 bases between. Overall study findings and caveats: The study recognized that its TCR sequencing and HLA analysis covered a relatively small number of individuals.

TEMRA cells were FACS-enriched and CD8+ and CD4+ T cells negatively isolated. The clonotype originates from a human donor in good health. Sequencing was done on a sample of CD8+ T cells from PBMCs. The chain combines TRBV29-1 with TRBJ2-7; D ambiguous. CDR3: CSVLADSYEQYF. The CDR3 DNA reads TGCAGCGTTCTGGCGGACTCCTACGAGCAGTACTTC.